One and the same sample provided the 24 T cell receptor beta chains below, sequenced in a study of control samples from healthy donors and cancer patients. Method: immunoSEQ multiplex PCR; TCRdb's copy keeps in-frame clones and lacks some. The table includes 100,000 or so clones, around three quarters detected once. Sequenced sample: blood. The receptors shown here come from a woman aged 25 to 39 in good health.

By sample share, this clone is medium-sized. This chain links TRBV4-3 with TRBJ1-6; D might be TRBD1 (5 bases). Germline assignment: CDR1 LGHNA and CDR2 YSLEER. CDR3 size: 16 residues. Trimming stripped 2 bases from V and 7 bases from J, with 15 bases between. CDR3 sequence: CASSQSLRGSNSPLHF. In DNA form, the CDR3 reads TGCGCCAGCAGCCAAAGTTTGAGGGGTTCCAATTCACCCCTCCACTTT.

This clone was observed once. In nucleotides, the CDR3 is TGTGCCAGCAGTTACCTGGGGGGCACTGAAGCTTTCTTT. Encoded protein: CASSYLGGTEAFF. J is TRBJ1-1 and V is TRBV6-5; D may be TRBD1 (5 bases). V lost 2 bases to trimming and J lost 4 bases, with 8 bases between them. The CDR3 totals 13 residues. CDR1 is MNHEY, CDR2 SVGAGI, per germline.

The rearrangement links TRBV10-2 to TRBJ2-1; 8 bases match TRBD2. In germline, CDR1 is WSHSY, CDR2 SAAADI. The V gene end was trimmed by 0 bases and the J gene end by 4 bases; junction bases not matched to a gene: 8. The CDR3 runs to 17 residues. In DNA, the CDR3 is TGCGCCAGCAGTGAGTCGAGGGGAAAGCGGGGGTACAATGAGCAGTTCTTC. Translation gives CASSESRGKRGYNEQFF.

V and J are TRBV6-2 or TRBV6-3 and TRBJ2-2, with 11 bases that match TRBD1. CDR3 length equals 16 residues. The germline gives CDR1 MNHEY, CDR2 SVGEGT. V shed 2 bases, J shed 5 bases, and the junction held 4 bases outside the gene matches. DNA of the CDR3: TGTGCCAGCAGTTACCCGGGGACAGGGGGGACCGGGGAGCTGTTTTTT. Translated, it gives CASSYPGTGGTGELFF.

A single count supports this clone. V is TRBV6-2 or TRBV6-3 and J is TRBJ1-2; D unresolved. The CDR3 contains 13 residues. Trimming left V 0 bases short and J 4 bases short, with 6 bases between. Looked up from germline, CDR1 is MNHEY and CDR2 is SVGEGT. In DNA, the CDR3 is TGTGCCAGCAGTTACTCGATACTCTATGGCTACACCTTC. This sequence encodes CASSYSILYGYTF.

This rearrangement joins TRBV4-3 to TRBJ2-3; 10 bases are shared with TRBD2. V shed 4 bases and J 5 bases; nucleotides not matched to a gene: 12. CDR3 length: 17 amino acids. Germline lookup yields CDR1 LGHNA and CDR2 YSLEER. CDR3 sequence (DNA): TGCGCCAGCAGCCTCTACCAGCGGGGGGGCAGTGTAGATACGCAGTATTTT. Translating gives CASSLYQRGGSVDTQYF.

The chain links TRBV7-2 to TRBJ2-1, with D perhaps matching TRBD1 or TRBD2 (5 bases each). The ends were cut back, 1 base at V and 6 bases at J, with 13 bases in the middle. The CDR3 is 15 amino acids. Germline values: CDR1 SGHTA, CDR2 FQGNSA. The CDR3 bases are TGTGCCAGCAGCTTAGGGGGGACGGTTGTCAATGAGCAGTTCTTC. Amino acids: CASSLGGTVVNEQFF.

The CDR3 reads CASSLSQSYEQYF. CDR3 in DNA: TGTGCCAGCAGCTTGAGTCAGAGCTACGAGCAGTACTTC. V gene TRBV5-8 combines with J gene TRBJ2-7; D remains unclear. Germline V gene lookup returns CDR1 SGHTS and CDR2 YDEGEE. Trimming pared 1 base from V and 3 bases from J, leaving 8 bases between. There are 13 residues in the CDR3.

In this sample, this clone turned up once. V gene TRBV6-5 combines with J gene TRBJ1-1; possibly TRBD1 for D (5 bases). Between the trimmed V and J ends, which lost 5 bases and 6 bases, there was a span of 19 bases. The CDR3 runs 15 residues. CDR1 is MNHEY, CDR2 SVGAGI, per germline. In DNA, the CDR3 is TGTGCCAGCAGTCCGCATTTGGGGGTCGGGGCTGAAGCTTTCTTT. As protein: CASSPHLGVGAEAFF.

The J gene is TRBJ2-7, the V gene TRBV30, with D perhaps matching TRBD2 (5 bases). Germline CDR1 and CDR2: GTSNPN and SVGIG (reference sequence). V shed 4 bases and J shed 9 bases, with 13 bases lying between them. The CDR3 spans 11 residues. The DNA for the CDR3 is TGTGCCTGGACCGGAGGTCGGGGGCAGTACTTC. This encodes CAWTGGRGQYF.

The V gene is TRBV14, the J gene TRBJ2-1, with 9 bases aligning to TRBD1. Germline trimming cut 5 bases from V and 6 bases from J; bases unmatched to any gene: 8. CDR1 SGHDN and CDR2 FVKESK come from the germline V gene. This CDR3 is 15 amino acids long. The CDR3 nucleotides are TGTGCCAGCAGCGGCCGGGACAGGGAATCCAATGAGCAGTTCTTC. Translating gives CASSGRDRESNEQFF.

The J gene is TRBJ2-6, the V gene TRBV7-9, with D maybe TRBD1 (5 bases). Germline loops: CDR1 SEHNR, CDR2 FQNEAQ (reference sequence). With 5 bases removed from V and 0 bases from J, the gap between germline ends came to 8 bases. The CDR3 sequence is 15 residues long. In nucleotides, the CDR3 is TGTGCCAGCAGCCGACAGAGCTCTGGGGCCAACGTCCTGACTTTC. Its protein product is CASSRQSSGANVLTF.

The rearrangement uses TRBV11-2 and TRBJ2-5; 7 bases map to TRBD1. The junction had 4 bases not matched to a gene; V was cut back by 1 base and J by 5 bases. From germline, CDR1 is SGHAT and CDR2 FQNNGV. The CDR3 runs 14 residues. The CDR3 is CASSLVQGVETQYF. The CDR3 nucleotides read TGTGCCAGCAGCTTAGTGCAGGGGGTGGAGACCCAGTACTTC.

The gene calls are TRBV6-2 or TRBV6-3 and TRBJ1-2; D is ambiguous. Between the trimmed V and J ends, which lost 2 bases and 2 bases, there was a span of 6 bases. CDR1 is MNHEY and CDR2 is SVGEGT in the germline V gene. The CDR3 is 13 residues long. In DNA form, the CDR3 reads TGTGCCAGCAGTTACCTAGAGAACTATGGCTACACCTTC. Encoded protein: CASSYLENYGYTF.

V usage is TRBV7-2 and J usage is TRBJ2-4; 7 bases are shared with TRBD1. The CDR3 covers 17 residues. The germline gives CDR1 SGHTA, CDR2 FQGNSA. J lost 0 bases, V lost 5 bases, and 10 bases had no gene match. The CDR3 sequence: CASSPRDSLLAKNIQYF. Written as DNA, the CDR3 is TGTGCCAGCAGCCCACGGGACAGTCTTTTAGCCAAAAACATTCAGTACTTC.

The chain uses TRBV15 and TRBJ2-5; D might be TRBD2 (5 bases). The CDR3 is 15 residues long. V lost 0 bases, J lost 5 bases, and 13 bases lay in between. Germline CDR1 LNHNV, CDR2 YYDKDF (reference sequence). The CDR3 sequence is CATSRDKRAGETQYF. The CDR3 coding sequence is TGTGCCACCAGCAGAGATAAGAGGGCCGGGGAGACCCAGTACTTC.

CDR3 residues: CASTLGRLRAGELFF. CDR3 nucleotide sequence: TGTGCCAGCACCCTTGGGAGGTTGCGAGCCGGGGAGCTGTTTTTT. The V call is TRBV2, the J call TRBJ2-2; TRBD2 might be the D (6 bases). The V end was cut by 7 bases, the J end by 6 bases, with 18 bases between. Germline V gene lookup returns CDR1 SNHLY and CDR2 FYNNEI. The CDR3 loop spans 15 amino acids.

The chain recombines TRBV4-3 with TRBJ1-2; 12 nucleotides line up with TRBD1. Germline CDR1 reads LGHNA; CDR2 reads YSLEER. The CDR3 runs 17 residues. V lost 0 bases and J lost 5; bases outside the gene matches: 7. The CDR3 here is CASSQESSGQGAYGYTF. Written as DNA, the CDR3 is TGCGCCAGCAGCCAAGAATCTTCGGGACAGGGGGCGTATGGCTACACCTTC.

V usage is TRBV12-1 and J usage is TRBJ2-1; whether TRBD1, the table's D call, matches the DNA was not checked. TRBV12-1 is a pseudogene locus. This CDR3 has 17 amino acids. In DNA form, the CDR3 reads TGTGCCAGCAGCTTTGCGCCTAGGGACAGGGGGTCCAATGAGCAGTTCTTC. It codes for CASSFAPRDRGSNEQFF.

The V gene is TRBV9, the J gene TRBJ2-1, with D possibly being TRBD1 (6 bases). Trimming pared 4 bases from V and 6 bases from J, leaving 23 bases between. Germline V gene sequence: CDR1 SGDLS, CDR2 YYNGEE. The CDR3 extends over 17 amino acids. In DNA, the CDR3 is TGTGCCAGCAGCCCCCGAGGCGCGAGACAGGAGGCCAATGAGCAGTTCTTC. It codes for CASSPRGARQEANEQFF.

The sample holds a few counts of this clone. The chain is built from TRBV5-1 and TRBJ1-2; the match to TRBD1 covers 11 bases. This CDR3 has 13 residues. Germline V gene data show CDR1 as SGHRS and CDR2 as YFSETQ. With V trimmed by 4 bases and J by 7 bases, 3 bases remained unmatched. The CDR3: CASSGQGAGGYTF. CDR3 DNA sequence: TGCGCCAGCAGCGGACAGGGGGCCGGTGGCTACACCTTC.

This chain uses TRBV7-9 with TRBJ1-3; possible D gene TRBD1, 5 bases. The CDR3 has 13 residues. Per the germline V gene, CDR1 is SEHNR and CDR2 is FQNEAQ (reference sequence). V was trimmed by 2 bases and J by 8 bases, leaving 10 bases between them. The chain's CDR3 is CASSLSLGDTIYF. The CDR3 DNA follows: TGTGCCAGCAGCTTAAGCTTGGGGGACACCATATATTTT. The full variable domain, with the rest looked up from reference TRBV7-9 and TRBJ1-3, is DTGVSQNPRHKITKRGQNVTFRCDPISEHNRLYWYRQTLGQGPEFLTYFQNEAQLEKSRLLSDRFSAERPKGSFSTLEIQRTEQGDSAMYLCASSLSLGDTIYFGEGSWLTVV.

This rearrangement joins TRBV5-6 to TRBJ1-4; TRBD1 aligns across 7 bases. The CDR3 spans 16 residues. V lost 0 bases to trimming and J lost 8 bases; unmatched junction nucleotides: 10. Germline V gene sequence: CDR1 SGHDT, CDR2 YYEEEE. The chain's CDR3 is CASSLGPDRVGEKLFF. The CDR3 DNA sequence: TGTGCCAGCAGCTTGGGGCCCGACAGGGTCGGGGAAAAACTGTTTTTT.

The J gene is TRBJ1-2, the V gene TRBV7-9; TRBD1 matches at 7 bases. V was pared by 3 bases and J by 4 bases, with 2 bases of the junction left unmatched. Per germline, CDR1 SEHNR and CDR2 FQNEAQ (reference sequence). The CDR3 sequence is 13 residues long. The CDR3 bases are TGTGCCAGCAGCTTGACAGGGCTCTATGGCTACACCTTC. Amino acids: CASSLTGLYGYTF.